The present entry profiles one T cell receptor (beta chain) with its context. This sample was taken from a study of blood T cell repertoires in COVID-19. The CDR3 loop spans 14 amino acids. The V gene's germline CDR1 is LGHNT and CDR2 FRNRAP. Trimming pared 1 base from V and 5 bases from J, leaving 11 bases between. Clones were sequenced by immunoSEQ multiplex PCR, and TCRdb holds only the in-frame ones, with some missing. The table lists 150,000 to 200,000 clones, 70% to 90% of them singletons. Sequencing was carried out using peripheral blood. The receptor comes from a man aged 55-75 years with COVID-19, enrolled during active disease. The V gene is TRBV12-5, the J gene TRBJ2-5; a weak D match, TRBD2 (6 bases). For the CDR3, the DNA is TGTGCTAGTGGTTTGGCCGGAGGGTGGGAGACCCAGTACTTC. This gives the protein CASGLAGGWETQYF.